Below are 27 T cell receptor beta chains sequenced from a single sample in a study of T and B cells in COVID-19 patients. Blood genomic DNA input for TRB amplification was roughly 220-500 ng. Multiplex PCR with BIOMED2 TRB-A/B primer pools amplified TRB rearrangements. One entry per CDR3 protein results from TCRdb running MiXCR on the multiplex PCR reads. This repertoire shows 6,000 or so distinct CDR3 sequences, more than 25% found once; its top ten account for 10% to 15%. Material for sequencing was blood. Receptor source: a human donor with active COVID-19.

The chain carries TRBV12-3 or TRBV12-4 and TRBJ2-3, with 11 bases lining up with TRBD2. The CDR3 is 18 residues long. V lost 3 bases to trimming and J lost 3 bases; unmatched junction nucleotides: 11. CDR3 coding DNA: TGTGCCAGCAGTTTCATATTAGCGGGAGGGCCCTTAACAGATACGCAGTATTTT. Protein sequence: CASSFILAGGPLTDTQYF.

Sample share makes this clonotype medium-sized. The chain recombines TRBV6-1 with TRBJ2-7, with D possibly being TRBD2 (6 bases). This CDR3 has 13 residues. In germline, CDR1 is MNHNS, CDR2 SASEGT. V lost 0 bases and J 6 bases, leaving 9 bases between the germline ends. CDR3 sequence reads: CASSEADYREQYF. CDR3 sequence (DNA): TGTGCCAGCAGTGAAGCGGACTACCGCGAGCAGTACTTC.

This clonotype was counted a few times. The CDR3 spells CASSQLAGSNNEQFF. The CDR3 DNA is TGTGCCAGCAGCCAACTAGCGGGGTCTAACAATGAGCAGTTCTTC. This sequence joins TRBV7-2 and TRBJ2-1; the match to TRBD2 covers 10 bases. V lost 5 bases to trimming and J lost 5 bases; unmatched junction nucleotides: 6. The CDR3 is made up of 15 amino acids. CDR1 SGHTA and CDR2 FQGNSA come from the germline V gene.

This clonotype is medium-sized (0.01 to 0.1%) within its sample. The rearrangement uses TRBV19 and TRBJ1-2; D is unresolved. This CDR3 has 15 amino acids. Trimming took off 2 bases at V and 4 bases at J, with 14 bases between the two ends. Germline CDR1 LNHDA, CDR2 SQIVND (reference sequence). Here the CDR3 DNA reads TGTGCCAGTAGTATACCCAACCTTCGAGTCTATGGCTACACCTTC. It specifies CASSIPNLRVYGYTF. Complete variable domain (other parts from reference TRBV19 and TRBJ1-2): DGGITQSPKYLFRKEGQNVTLSCEQNLNHDAMYWYRQDPGQGLRLIYYSQIVNDFQKGDIAEGYSVSREKKESFPLTVTSAQKNPTAFYLCASSIPNLRVYGYTFGSGTRLTVV.

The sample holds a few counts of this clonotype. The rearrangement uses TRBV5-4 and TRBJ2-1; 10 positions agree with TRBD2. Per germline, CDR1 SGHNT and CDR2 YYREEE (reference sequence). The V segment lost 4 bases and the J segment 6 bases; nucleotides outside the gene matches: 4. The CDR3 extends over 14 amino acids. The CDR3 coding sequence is TGTGCCAGCAGCCTAGCGGGAGAGATCAATGAGCAGTTCTTC. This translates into CASSLAGEINEQFF.

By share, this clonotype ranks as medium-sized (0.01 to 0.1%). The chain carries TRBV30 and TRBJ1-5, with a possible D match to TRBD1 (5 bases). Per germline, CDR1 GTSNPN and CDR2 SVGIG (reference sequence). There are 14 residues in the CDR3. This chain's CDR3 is CALSRAAQNQPQHF. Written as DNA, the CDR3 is TGTGCGCTGTCCAGGGCAGCACAAAATCAGCCCCAGCATTTT.

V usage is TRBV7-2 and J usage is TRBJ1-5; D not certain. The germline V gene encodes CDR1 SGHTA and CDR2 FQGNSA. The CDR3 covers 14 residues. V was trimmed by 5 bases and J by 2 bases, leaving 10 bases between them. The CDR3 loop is CASSLAPGNQPQHF. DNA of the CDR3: TGTGCCAGCAGCCTCGCCCCGGGCAATCAGCCCCAGCATTTT.

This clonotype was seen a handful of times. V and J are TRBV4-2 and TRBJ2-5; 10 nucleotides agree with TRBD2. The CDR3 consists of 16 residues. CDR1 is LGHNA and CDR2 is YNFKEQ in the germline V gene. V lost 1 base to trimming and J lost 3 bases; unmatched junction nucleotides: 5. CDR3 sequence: CASSQGVAGGEETQYF. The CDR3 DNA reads TGTGCCAGCAGCCAAGGAGTAGCGGGAGGTGAAGAGACCCAGTACTTC.

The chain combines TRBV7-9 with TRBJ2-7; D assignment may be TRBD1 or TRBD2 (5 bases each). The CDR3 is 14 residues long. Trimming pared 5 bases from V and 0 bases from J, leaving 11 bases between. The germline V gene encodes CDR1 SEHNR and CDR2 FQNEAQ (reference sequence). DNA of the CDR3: TGTGCCAGCAGCGCTCGGGGCAGCTCCTACGAGCAGTACTTC. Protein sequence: CASSARGSSYEQYF.

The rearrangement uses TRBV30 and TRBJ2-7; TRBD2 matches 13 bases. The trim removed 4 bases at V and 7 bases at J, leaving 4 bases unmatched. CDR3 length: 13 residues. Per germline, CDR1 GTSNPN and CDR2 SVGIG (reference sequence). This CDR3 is CAWNGLAGVEQYF. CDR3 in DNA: TGTGCCTGGAACGGACTAGCGGGAGTTGAGCAGTACTTC. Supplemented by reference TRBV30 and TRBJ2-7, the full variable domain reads SQTIHQWPATLVQPVGSPLSLECTVEGTSNPNLYWYRQAAGRGLQLLFYSVGIGQISSEVPQNLSASRPQDRQFILSSKKLLLSDSGFYLCAWNGLAGVEQYFGPGTRLTVT.

CDR3 coding DNA: TGTGCCAGCACCCCCCAAGGGAGCTATGGCTACACCTTC. Its protein is CASTPQGSYGYTF. The rearrangement links TRBV7-2 to TRBJ1-2; D uncertain. The CDR3 spans 13 residues. CDR1 and CDR2 (germline): SGHTA, FQGNSA. V lost 7 bases to trimming and J lost 4 bases, with 13 bases between them.

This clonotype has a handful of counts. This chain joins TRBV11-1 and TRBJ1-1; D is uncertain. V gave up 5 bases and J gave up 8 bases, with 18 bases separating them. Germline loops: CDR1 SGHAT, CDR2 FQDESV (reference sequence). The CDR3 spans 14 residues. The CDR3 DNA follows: TGTGCCAGCAGCCTCGAGGGCGTAGGAGGGGAAGCTTTCTTT. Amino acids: CASSLEGVGGEAFF.

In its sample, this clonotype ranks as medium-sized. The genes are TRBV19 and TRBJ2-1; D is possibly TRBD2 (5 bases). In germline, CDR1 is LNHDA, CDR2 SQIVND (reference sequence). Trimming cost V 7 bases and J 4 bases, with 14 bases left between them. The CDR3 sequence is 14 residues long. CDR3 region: CASMWAGGYNEQFF. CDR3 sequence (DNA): TGTGCCAGTATGTGGGCAGGAGGATACAATGAGCAGTTCTTC.

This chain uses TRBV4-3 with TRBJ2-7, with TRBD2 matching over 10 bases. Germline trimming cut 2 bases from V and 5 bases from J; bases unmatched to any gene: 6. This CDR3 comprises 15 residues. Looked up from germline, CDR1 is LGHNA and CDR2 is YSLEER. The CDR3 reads CASSQSSGSYNEQYF. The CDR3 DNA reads TGCGCCAGCAGCCAATCTAGCGGGAGTTATAACGAGCAGTACTTC.

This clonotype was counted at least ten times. This chain's CDR3 is CASSYSGTSGFLGRFEQFF. The DNA of the CDR3 is TGTGCCAGCAGTTACTCGGGGACTAGCGGATTCTTGGGGCGCTTTGAGCAGTTCTTC. This chain links TRBV6-2 or TRBV6-3 with TRBJ2-1, with 11 bases matching TRBD2. V was pared by 0 bases and J by 9 bases, with 16 bases of the junction left unmatched. This CDR3 region has 19 residues. Germline CDR1 is MNHEY and CDR2 is SVGEGT.

The chain's CDR3 is CASSLEGARTDTQYF. The CDR3 DNA sequence: TGCGCCAGCAGCTTAGAAGGGGCTCGCACAGATACGCAGTATTTT. The genes are TRBV5-1 and TRBJ2-3, with D possibly TRBD1 on 5 matching bases. CDR1 SGHRS and CDR2 YFSETQ come from the germline V gene. V lost 2 bases to trimming and J lost 1 base, with 11 bases between them. The CDR3 length is 15 residues.

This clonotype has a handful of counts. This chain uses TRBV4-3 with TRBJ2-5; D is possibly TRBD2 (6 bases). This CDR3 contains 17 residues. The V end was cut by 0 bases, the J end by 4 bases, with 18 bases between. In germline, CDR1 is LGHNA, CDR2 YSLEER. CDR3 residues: CASSQDSLAGGVETQYF. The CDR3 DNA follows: TGCGCCAGCAGCCAAGATTCTCTTGCCGGGGGTGTAGAGACCCAGTACTTC.

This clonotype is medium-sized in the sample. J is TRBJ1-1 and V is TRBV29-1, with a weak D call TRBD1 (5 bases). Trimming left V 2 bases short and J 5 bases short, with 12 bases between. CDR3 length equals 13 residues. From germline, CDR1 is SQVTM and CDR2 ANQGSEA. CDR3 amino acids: CSVEPGGGTEAFF. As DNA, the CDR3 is TGCAGCGTTGAACCTGGGGGAGGAACTGAAGCTTTCTTT.

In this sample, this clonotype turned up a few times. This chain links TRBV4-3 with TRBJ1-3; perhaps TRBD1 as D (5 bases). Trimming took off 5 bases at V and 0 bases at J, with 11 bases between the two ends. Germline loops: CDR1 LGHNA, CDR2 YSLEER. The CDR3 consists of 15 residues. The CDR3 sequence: CASSEGVNSGNTIYF. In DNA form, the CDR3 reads TGCGCCAGCAGCGAAGGGGTTAACTCTGGAAACACCATATATTTT.

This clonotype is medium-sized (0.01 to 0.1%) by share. In DNA, the CDR3 is TGTGCCAGCAGTTCAATGGCGGGGACTAGCCCTGGCGAGCAGTACTTC. This codes for CASSSMAGTSPGEQYF. This chain links TRBV12-3 or TRBV12-4 with TRBJ2-7; TRBD2 aligns across 9 bases. V shed 4 bases, J shed 6 bases, and the junction held 13 bases outside the gene matches. The CDR3 extends over 16 amino acids.

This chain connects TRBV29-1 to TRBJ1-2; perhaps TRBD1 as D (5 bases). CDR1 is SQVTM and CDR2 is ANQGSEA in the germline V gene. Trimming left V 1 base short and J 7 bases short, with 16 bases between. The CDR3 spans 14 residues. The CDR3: CSVEGSGTLRGYTF. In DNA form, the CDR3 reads TGCAGCGTTGAAGGGTCAGGGACCCTCCGTGGCTACACCTTC.

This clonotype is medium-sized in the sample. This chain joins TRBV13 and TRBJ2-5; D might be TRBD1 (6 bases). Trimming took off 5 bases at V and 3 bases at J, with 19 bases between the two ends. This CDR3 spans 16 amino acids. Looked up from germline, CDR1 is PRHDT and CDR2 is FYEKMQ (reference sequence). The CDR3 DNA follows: TGTGCCAGCAGCGGTGACGGGACAACCGAAAAAGAGACCCAGTACTTC. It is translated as CASSGDGTTEKETQYF.

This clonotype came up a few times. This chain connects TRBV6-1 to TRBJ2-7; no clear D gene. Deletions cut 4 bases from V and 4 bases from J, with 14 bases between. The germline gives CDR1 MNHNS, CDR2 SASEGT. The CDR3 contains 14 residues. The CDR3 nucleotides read TGTGCCAGCAGTGGGCGCCGACTCGGATACGAGCAGTACTTC. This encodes CASSGRRLGYEQYF.

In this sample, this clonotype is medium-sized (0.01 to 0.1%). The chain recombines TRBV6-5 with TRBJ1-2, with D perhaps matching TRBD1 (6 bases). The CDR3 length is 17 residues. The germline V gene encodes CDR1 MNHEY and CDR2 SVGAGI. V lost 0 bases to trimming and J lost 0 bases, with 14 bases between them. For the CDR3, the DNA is TGTGCCAGCAGTTACTCGAGGGGGGGCCAGACTAACTATGGCTACACCTTC. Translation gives CASSYSRGGQTNYGYTF.

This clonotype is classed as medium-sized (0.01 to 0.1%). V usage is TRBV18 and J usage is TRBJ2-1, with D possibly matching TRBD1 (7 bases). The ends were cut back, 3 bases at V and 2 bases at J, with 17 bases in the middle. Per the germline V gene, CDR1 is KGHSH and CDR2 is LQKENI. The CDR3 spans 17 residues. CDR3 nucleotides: TGTGCCAGCTCACCCAGGGCAGGGGGGACCGCCTACAATGAGCAGTTCTTC. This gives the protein CASSPRAGGTAYNEQFF.

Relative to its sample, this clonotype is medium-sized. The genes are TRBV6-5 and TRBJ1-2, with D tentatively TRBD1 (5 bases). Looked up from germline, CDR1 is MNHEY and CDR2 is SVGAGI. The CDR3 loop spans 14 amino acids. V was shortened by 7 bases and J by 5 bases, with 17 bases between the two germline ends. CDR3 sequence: CASTKERGRYGYTF. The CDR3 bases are TGTGCCAGCACCAAAGAGAGGGGACGGTATGGCTACACCTTC.

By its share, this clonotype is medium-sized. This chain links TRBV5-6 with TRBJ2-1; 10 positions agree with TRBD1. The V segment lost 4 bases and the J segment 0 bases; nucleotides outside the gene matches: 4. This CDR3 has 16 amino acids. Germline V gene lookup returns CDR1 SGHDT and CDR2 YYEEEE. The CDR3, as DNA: TGTGCCAGCAGCCGGACAGGGGGGAGCTCCTACAATGAGCAGTTCTTC. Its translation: CASSRTGGSSYNEQFF. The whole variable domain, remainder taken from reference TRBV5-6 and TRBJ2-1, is DAGVTQSPTHLIKTRGQQVTLRCSPKSGHDTVSWYQQALGQGPQFIFQYYEEEERQRGNFPDRFSGHQFPNYSSELNVNALLLGDSALYLCASSRTGGSSYNEQFFGPGTRLTVL.